What follows are 2 T cell receptor beta chains derived from one specimen sequenced in a study of T cells after yellow fever vaccination (dated by TCRdb to about 2019). Libraries were built with 5' RACE. The run used an Illumina HiSeq 2500. TCRdb ran its own pipeline on the public reads, namely fastp trimming at Q25 and MiXCR clone calling, and kept in-frame beta chains. Rows are combined by CDR3 protein, so each entry shows the most common genes and DNA. The sample table records some 600,000 distinct CDR3 sequences; over 9% of these occur just once. The ten largest clones take up about 15% of the sample. The sample's treatment or condition label, in plain terms: live attenuated yellow fever vaccine strain. Material: PBMCs, obtained on the day of the yellow fever booster vaccination. The receptors shown here come from a man aged 30-40 years who received the YFV17D yellow fever vaccine.

In its sample, this clonotype was seen a few times. The chain is built from TRBV9 and TRBJ2-3, with 12 positions matching TRBD2. The germline gives CDR1 SGDLS, CDR2 YYNGEE. V was pared by 4 bases and J by 5 bases, with 11 bases of the junction left unmatched. CDR3 length: 17 amino acids. CDR3 nucleotides: TGTGCCAGCAGCTCCCTCGGACTAGCGGGAACCCAAGATACGCAGTATTTT. Protein sequence: CASSSLGLAGTQDTQYF.

In nucleotides, the CDR3 is TGCGCCAGCAGCCAAACGGGACAATACAATGAGCAGTTCTTC. It specifies CASSQTGQYNEQFF. The chain carries TRBV4-3 and TRBJ2-1, with D perhaps matching TRBD1 (6 bases). V lost 2 bases and J lost 4, with 9 bases in between. The CDR3 totals 14 residues. Per the germline V gene, CDR1 is LGHNA and CDR2 is YSLEER.